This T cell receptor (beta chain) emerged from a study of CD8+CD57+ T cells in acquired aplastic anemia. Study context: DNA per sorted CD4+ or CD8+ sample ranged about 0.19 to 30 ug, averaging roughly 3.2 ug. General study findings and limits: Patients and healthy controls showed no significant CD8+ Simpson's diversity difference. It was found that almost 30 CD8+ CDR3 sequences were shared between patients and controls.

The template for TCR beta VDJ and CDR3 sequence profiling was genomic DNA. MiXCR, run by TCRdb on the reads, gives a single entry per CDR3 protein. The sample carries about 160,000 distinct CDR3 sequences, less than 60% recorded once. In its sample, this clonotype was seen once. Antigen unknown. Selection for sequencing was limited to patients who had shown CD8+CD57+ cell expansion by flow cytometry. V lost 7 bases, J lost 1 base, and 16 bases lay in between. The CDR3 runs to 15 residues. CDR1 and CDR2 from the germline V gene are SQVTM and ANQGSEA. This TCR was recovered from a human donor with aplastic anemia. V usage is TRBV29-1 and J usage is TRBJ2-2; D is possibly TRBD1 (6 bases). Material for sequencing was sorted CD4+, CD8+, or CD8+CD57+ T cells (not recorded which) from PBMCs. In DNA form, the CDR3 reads TGCAGCGCCATTAAGGGGGAGTGGAACACCGGGGAGCTGTTTTTT. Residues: CSAIKGEWNTGELFF.